This entry describes one T cell receptor (beta chain). Data came from immunoSEQ multiplex PCR; TCRdb stores just in-frame clones and leaves some out. The repertoire includes under 200,000 clones, roughly nine tenths of them detected once, and approximately 1.9% sits in the top ten. This sample was taken from a study of T cell responses to AZD1222 COVID-19 vaccine. V gave up 5 bases and J gave up 3 bases, with 16 bases separating them. The length of the CDR3 is 15 residues. Germline values: CDR1 SGHVS, CDR2 FQNEAQ. This chain links TRBV7-8 with TRBJ1-1; D remains unclear. The sample in question was peripheral blood, obtained on day 0 of AZD1222 vaccination. This TCR was recovered from an adult in good health. CDR3 protein: CASSPIAGLDTEAFF. CDR3 bases: TGTGCCAGCAGCCCCATTGCTGGGCTGGACACTGAAGCTTTCTTT.